The T cell receptor beta chain described here comes from a study of cytomegalovirus exposure and HLA in healthy donors. On the study more broadly: Within the Caucasian-associated ancestry cluster were roughly 81% of the approximately 400 genotyped donors. Study-wide findings and caveats: A later analysis reportedly found fewer N-insertions in an Asian-associated ancestry cluster than the roughly 670-donor mean. The authors excluded some V segments, including TRBV6-2 and TRBV6-3, as indistinguishable. Usually a TCR sequence was rare, but some public TCRs were found in many donors.

CDR1 is LNHDA, CDR2 SQIVND, per germline (reference sequence). Between the trimmed V and J ends, which lost 4 bases and 6 bases, there was a span of 13 bases. The CDR3 spans 14 residues. The PCR contained 60 Vbeta and 13 Jbeta primers. Sequencing used immunoSEQ multiplex PCR; TCRdb keeps in-frame clones, though not all of them. This table has roughly 120,000 clones, over 60% appearing once. As to this clone: The target antigen is unknown.

Sequencing was carried out using PBMCs. This receptor was identified in a woman aged 55 to 70 in good health and CMV-seropositive. The chain is built from TRBV19 and TRBJ2-1; D remains unclear. For the CDR3, the DNA is TGTGCCAGTAGTAACACCCCTGGTCCCAATGAGCAGTTCTTC. As protein: CASSNTPGPNEQFF.